Included here is one TCR beta chain sequence, with context. Sequencing used immunoSEQ multiplex PCR; TCRdb keeps in-frame clones, though not all of them. The data show approximately 350,000 clones, around four fifths seen once. The sample belongs to a study of blood T cell repertoires in COVID-19. V was pared by 4 bases and J by 8 bases, with 4 bases of the junction left unmatched. There are 13 residues in the CDR3. The J gene is TRBJ1-2, the V gene TRBV12-3 or TRBV12-4, with 10 bases identical to TRBD1. What was sequenced was peripheral blood. This receptor was obtained from a man aged 25-45 years with active or convalescent COVID-19. The CDR3 spells CASSYGTGEGYTF. Written as DNA, the CDR3 is TGTGCCAGCAGTTACGGGACAGGGGAAGGCTACACCTTC.